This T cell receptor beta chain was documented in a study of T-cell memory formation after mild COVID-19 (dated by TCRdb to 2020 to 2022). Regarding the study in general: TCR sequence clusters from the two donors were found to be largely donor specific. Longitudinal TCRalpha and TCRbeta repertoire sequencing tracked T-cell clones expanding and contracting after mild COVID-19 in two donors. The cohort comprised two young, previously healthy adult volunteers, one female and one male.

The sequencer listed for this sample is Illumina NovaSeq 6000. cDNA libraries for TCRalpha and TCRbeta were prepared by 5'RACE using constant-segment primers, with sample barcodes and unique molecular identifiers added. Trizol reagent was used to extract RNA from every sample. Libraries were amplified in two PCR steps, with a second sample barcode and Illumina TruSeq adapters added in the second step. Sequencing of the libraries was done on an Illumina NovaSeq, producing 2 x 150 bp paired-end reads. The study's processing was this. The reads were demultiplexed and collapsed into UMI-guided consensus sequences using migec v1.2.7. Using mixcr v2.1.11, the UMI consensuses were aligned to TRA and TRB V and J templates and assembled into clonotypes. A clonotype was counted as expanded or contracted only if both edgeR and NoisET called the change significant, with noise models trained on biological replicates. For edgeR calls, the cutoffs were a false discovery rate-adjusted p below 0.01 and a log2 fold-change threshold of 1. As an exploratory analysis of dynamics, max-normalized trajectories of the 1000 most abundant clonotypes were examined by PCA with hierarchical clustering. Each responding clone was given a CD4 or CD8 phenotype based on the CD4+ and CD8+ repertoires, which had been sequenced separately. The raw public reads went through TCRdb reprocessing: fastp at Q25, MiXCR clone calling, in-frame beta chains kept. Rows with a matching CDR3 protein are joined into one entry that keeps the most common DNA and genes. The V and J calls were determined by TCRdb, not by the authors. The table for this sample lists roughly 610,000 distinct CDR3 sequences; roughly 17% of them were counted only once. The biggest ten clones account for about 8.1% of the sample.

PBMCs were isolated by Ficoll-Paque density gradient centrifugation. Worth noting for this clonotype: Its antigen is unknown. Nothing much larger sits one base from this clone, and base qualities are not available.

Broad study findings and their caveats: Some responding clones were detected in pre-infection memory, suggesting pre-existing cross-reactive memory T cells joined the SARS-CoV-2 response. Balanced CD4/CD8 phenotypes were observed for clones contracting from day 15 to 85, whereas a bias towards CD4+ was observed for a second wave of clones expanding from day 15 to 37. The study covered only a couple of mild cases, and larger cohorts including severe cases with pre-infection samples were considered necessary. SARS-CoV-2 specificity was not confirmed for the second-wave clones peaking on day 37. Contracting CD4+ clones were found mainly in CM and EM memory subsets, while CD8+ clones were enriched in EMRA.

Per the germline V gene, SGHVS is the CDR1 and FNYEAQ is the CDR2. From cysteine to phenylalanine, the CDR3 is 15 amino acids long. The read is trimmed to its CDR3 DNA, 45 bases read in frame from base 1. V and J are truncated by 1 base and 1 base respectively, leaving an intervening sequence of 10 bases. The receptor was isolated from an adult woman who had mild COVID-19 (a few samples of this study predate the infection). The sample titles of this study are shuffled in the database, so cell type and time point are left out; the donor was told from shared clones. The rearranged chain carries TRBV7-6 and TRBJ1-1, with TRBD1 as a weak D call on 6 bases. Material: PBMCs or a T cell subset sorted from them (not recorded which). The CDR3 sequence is CASSLGWGQNTEAFF. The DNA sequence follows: TGTGCCAGCAGCTTAGGTTGGGGGCAGAACACTGAAGCTTTCTTT.